This TCR beta chain was sequenced during a study of cytomegalovirus exposure and HLA in healthy donors (dated by TCRdb to 2016 to 2017). About the investigation overall: An earlier analysis of 587 of the donors reported approximately 300 Gb of sequence data and 95 million to 120 million unique TCR beta sequences obtained from approximately 180 million T cells. To decide whether each TCR beta V gene segment behaved as functional or pseudogenic, an earlier analysis of fewer than 750 of the donors relied on high-throughput TCR beta sequencing. The study was designed to test whether signatures of past pathogen exposure could be identified by cataloging public T cell receptors. The later analysis used no new phenotypic data to find candidate immune exposures, relying instead on TCR beta sequences and their occurrence across donors. Typing coverage varied by locus: roughly 620-630 donors for A, B, C, DRB1 and DQB1; around 560 for DQA1; about 570 for DPA1; more than 450 for DPB1. A later genetic analysis took genome-wide SNP genotypes for about 60% of the roughly 670 donors and used that subset as a discovery cohort. About 330 gigabases of sequencing data and roughly 80 million unique TCR sequences made up an early release that covered nearly 650 HLA-typed donors. To study patterns of TCR occurrence, a later analysis re-analyzed previously published TCR beta repertoires from hundreds of donors and added high-resolution HLA genotyping. Across 300 to 500 genotyped donors of the cohort, an average of approximately 240,000 unique TCR beta nucleotide sequences per donor were sequenced, and around 20% of those sequences were non-productive. Several DR-DQ haplotypes were treated as single units for association and clustering because of strong linkage in the cohort. Donor age, sex, ethnicity and CMV serostatus were compiled alongside the repertoire data. HLA typing covered class I and class II loci at four-digit resolution. Of the approximately 400 genotyped donors, roughly 80% were placed in the genetic ancestry cluster associated with self-reported Caucasian donors. Besides the first cohort of about 730 subjects, a separate validation cohort made up of 95 to 150 different subjects was used. Every discovery cohort repertoire had been produced on one sequencing platform. The study combined high-throughput TCR immunosequencing, statistical association of individual TCRs with disease status, and machine learning to predict cytomegalovirus infection status. The T cell repertoires of around 730 subjects were profiled by immunosequencing and related to cytomegalovirus serostatus. The research as a whole found: Because HLA typing was unavailable for some donors at each locus, only the typed subset was used in association tests. Strong co-occurrence of HLA alleles, especially DR and DQ, made assigning TCR associations to individual alleles difficult. A further reported finding was that TCR beta sequences accurately predicted the HLA-A and HLA-B alleles for most subjects in the first cohort. Three of the identified cytomegalovirus-associated TCR beta chains were confirmed in vitro to be specific for cytomegalovirus antigens. A group of highly shared sequence variants was considered likely to be a technical artifact of the sequencing pipeline. A later genetic analysis reported fewer N-insertions in productive TCRs among donors in an Asian-associated ancestry cluster than the roughly 690-donor mean. For the cohort, immune exposure information was limited to CMV serostatus. According to the authors, the approach could potentially be generalized to other disease states and immunological phenotypes. Some IMGT-functional V segments, including TRBV6-2 and TRBV6-3, could not be told apart with the 87-base-pair reads, so those segments were excluded. According to a later analysis, parvovirus B19, influenza, CMV and Epstein-Barr virus appeared linked to several top co-occurrence clusters. In a later analysis, the rate of TCR association differed among HLA loci, with DRB1 alleles having the most associated TCRs and HLA-C alleles having the fewest. Most CMV-associated TCR beta chains appeared to be HLA-restricted in a later analysis, and the HLA associations seemed to be driven largely by CMV exposure. A later analysis associated about 17,000 TCR beta sequences with specific HLA alleles at a false discovery rate of 0.05. Across donors, most TCR sequences were observed very rarely, whereas some public TCRs were present in many individuals. In the study, about 150 TCR beta chains were listed as associated with cytomegalovirus. Presence/absence analyses assumed roughly uniform sequencing depth across donors, an assumption that may not hold. In an earlier analysis of 500 to 650 of the donors, most TCR beta V segments appeared in productive rearrangements about 87% or about 30% of the time, broadly matching IMGT annotations. In both the original and validation cohorts, the classifier was reported to diagnose cytomegalovirus status with high specificity and sensitivity. The earlier analysis of a few hundred of the donors excluded 15 to 20 rarely observed V segments, including chromosome 9 orphons, because counts were too low. Linkage disequilibrium might explain the correlated functional status among segregating V segments, but an unknown experimental factor could not be ruled out. This cohort had only TCR beta chains sequenced, and the lack of alpha or paired-chain data limited which features could be detected. V-gene and J-gene trimming of TCR beta chains was associated with a missense DCLRE1C variant in a later genetic analysis, and the association was replicated in an independent cohort. In a later analysis, HLA-associated TCR beta chains were found to be more clonally expanded and to have lower generation probabilities than equally common non-associated chains.

The cohort comprised 710 or so healthy bone marrow donors. At the time of sampling, every cohort member was nominally healthy, though immune exposures that went unrecorded were likely present. The donor was CMV seronegative and was included in the group of approximately 350 seronegative cohort members. A peripheral blood sample was provided by each donor, and peripheral blood mononuclear cells were used for TCR beta sequencing. The Qiagen DNeasy Blood Extraction Kit was used to extract genomic DNA from the blood cell samples. Notes on this clone: What antigen it recognizes has not been identified. No much larger clone exists at a distance of one base, and base qualities are not known.

CDR1 SGHRS and CDR2 YFSETQ are derived from the germline V gene. Trimming accounts for 0 bases at V and 4 bases at J, while the number of junction bases matched to no gene is 1. The CDR3 runs 15 amino acids, cysteine and phenylalanine included. CDR3 DNA is the only sequence kept; it has 45 bases, read in frame from the first base. The library was generated by the immunoSEQ multiplex PCR assay. The multiplex PCR relied on a mix of 60 forward primers for TCR Vbeta segments and 13 reverse primers for TCR Jbeta segments. The CDR3 region of rearranged TCR beta genes was amplified from genomic DNA with a multiplex PCR assay. The Illumina HiSeq System was used to sequence the amplified TCR beta libraries as 87-base-pair reads. Under the source paper's analysis protocol: In a later analysis, 77 million or so unique TCR beta chains were counted across the 500 to 700 repertoires, and about 9.9 million of these chains were shared by at least two donors. To remove PCR and sequencing errors, raw reads were error-corrected and collapsed into unique sequences using a nearest-neighbor algorithm that merged closely related sequences. V, D and J gene segments were assigned by aligning CDR3 sequences to IMGT reference sequences. Each retained sequence needed at least a six-nucleotide match to both a V gene segment and a J gene segment. Rearrangements were called productive when the CDR3 lacked stop codons and stayed in frame with V and J; all others were non-productive. CDR3 was defined according to IMGT convention as the region running from the second conserved V-encoded cysteine to the conserved J-encoded phenylalanine. Sequences without an unambiguous match to a single V gene segment were excluded from the earlier analysis of about 600 of the donors. In an earlier analysis of 587 of the donors, V segments were called functional above 56.7% productive rearrangements and were called segregating when the between-donor standard deviation exceeded 5%. A statistical classification framework was developed to diagnose cytomegalovirus status using the catalog of TCR beta chain sequences. A later analysis assigned V and J genes by comparing TCR nucleotide sequences with IMGT/GENE-DB human TR gene sequences. In a later analysis, CDR3 sequences and most-parsimonious VDJ recombination scenarios were assigned using the TCRdist pipeline. A later analysis defined each TCR beta chain by its CDR3 amino acid sequence plus V-gene family, and excluded reads lacking a unique V-gene family. To address suspected cross-contamination and a sequencing artifact, a later analysis removed roughly 640 highly shared, low-generation-probability nucleotide sequences. In a later analysis, a clonal expansion index was calculated for each public chain from normalized within-repertoire ranks of inferred template counts. In a later analysis, generation probabilities were computed using a VDJ recombination model fitted to out-of-frame rearrangements, and the results were checked against IGoR. Hypergeometric tests were used in a later analysis to score TCR-TCR, TCR-HLA and TCR-CMV co-occurrence, with a repertoire-size bias correction applied to the TCR pairs. A later analysis estimated false discovery rates by permuting HLA or CMV assignments 20 times. In a later analysis, co-occurring TCRs were grouped using DBSCAN, and TCRdist sequence similarity was added for clustering within HLA-allele-positive subsets. Repertoires with fewer than 30,000 or more than 120,000 public chains, plus five repertoires with anomalous nucleotide sharing, were excluded from co-occurrence clustering. TCRdb re-hosts the immuneACCESS table, in-frame sequences only. Its copies lack some clones; in the studies checked, an unresolved V gene accounts for under half of them, and the cause for the rest is not known. The DNA was the basis for D and trimming; V, J and clone size are from that table. Present in this sample are more than 80,000 clones, about 70% of which were seen just once. Of the sample, 2.5% to 3.5% is held by the ten largest clones.

What was sequenced was PBMCs. The origin of this receptor is a female donor in good health and CMV-seronegative. In this chain, TRBV5-1 is recombined with TRBJ2-1; TRBD1 aligns with 10 central bases. The DNA sequence is given as TGCGCCAGCAGCTTGGGACAGGGGGCATACAATGAGCAGTTCTTC. Its protein is CASSLGQGAYNEQFF.